This T cell receptor (beta chain) is drawn from a study of CD8 T cell repertoires and HIV-1 epitope variants. Turning to the study itself: Twenty-five autologous and known Gag and Nef epitope variant peptides each stimulated T cells separately. Tested: three Gag epitope families, Nef HW9 and YT9. Study observations and caveats: Five clonotypes recognized Nef KF9, one HW9, none TAALDMSHF.

Of note for this clone: Antigen: not known.

TCRdb's table, derived via immunoSEQ multiplex PCR, lists solely in-frame clones and lacks some. The data show under 5,000 clones, roughly two thirds seen once. There are 15 residues in the CDR3. Between the trimmed V and J ends, which lost 5 bases and 4 bases, there was a span of 17 bases. The germline gives CDR1 LNHDA, CDR2 SQIVND (reference sequence). The sequenced sample was cultured CD8+ T cells derived from PBMCs. The chain couples TRBV19 to TRBJ1-2; D unclear. The receptor was isolated from a male donor with HIV. The CDR3 coding sequence is TGTGCCAGTAGTTCGGACTTCACGGGAGCCTATGGCTACACCTTC. It yields the protein CASSSDFTGAYGYTF.